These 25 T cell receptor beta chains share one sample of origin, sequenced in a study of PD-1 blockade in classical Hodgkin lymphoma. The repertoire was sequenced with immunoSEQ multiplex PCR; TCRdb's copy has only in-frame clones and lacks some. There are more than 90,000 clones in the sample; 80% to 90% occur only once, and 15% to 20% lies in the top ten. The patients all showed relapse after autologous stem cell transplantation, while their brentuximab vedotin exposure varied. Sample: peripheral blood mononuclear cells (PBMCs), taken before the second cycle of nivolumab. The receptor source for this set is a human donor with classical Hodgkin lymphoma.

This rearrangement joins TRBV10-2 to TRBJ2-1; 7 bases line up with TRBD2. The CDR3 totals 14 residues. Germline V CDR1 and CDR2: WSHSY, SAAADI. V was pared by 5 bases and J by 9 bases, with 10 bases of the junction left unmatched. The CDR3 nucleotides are TGCGCCAGCAGTAGCGGAGCCGGACTAGGTGAGCAGTTCTTC. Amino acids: CASSSGAGLGEQFF.

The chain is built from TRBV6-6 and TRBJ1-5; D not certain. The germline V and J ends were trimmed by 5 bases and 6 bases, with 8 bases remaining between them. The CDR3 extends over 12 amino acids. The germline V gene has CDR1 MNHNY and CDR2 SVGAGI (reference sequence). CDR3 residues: CASSLLSQPQHF. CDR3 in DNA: TGTGCCAGCAGTCTTCTGTCTCAGCCCCAGCATTTT.

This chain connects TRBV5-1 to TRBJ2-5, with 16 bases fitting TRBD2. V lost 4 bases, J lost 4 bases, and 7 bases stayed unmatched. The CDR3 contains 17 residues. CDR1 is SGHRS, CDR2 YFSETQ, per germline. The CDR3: CASSLGLAGGLGETQYF. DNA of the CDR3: TGCGCCAGCAGCCTGGGACTAGCGGGAGGGCTGGGAGAGACCCAGTACTTC.

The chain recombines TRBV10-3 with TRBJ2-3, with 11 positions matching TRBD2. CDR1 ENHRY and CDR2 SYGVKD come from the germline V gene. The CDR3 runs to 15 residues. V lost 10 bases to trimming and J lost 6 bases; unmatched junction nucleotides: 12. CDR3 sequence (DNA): TGTGCCACCCTGGATGGAACTAGCGGGAGCGATACGCAGTATTTT. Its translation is CATLDGTSGSDTQYF.

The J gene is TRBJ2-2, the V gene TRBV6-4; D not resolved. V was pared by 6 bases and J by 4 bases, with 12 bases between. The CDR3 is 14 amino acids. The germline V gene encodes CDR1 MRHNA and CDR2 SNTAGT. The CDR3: CASSLTRSTGELFF. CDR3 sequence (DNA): TGTGCCAGCAGCCTGACGCGCAGCACCGGGGAGCTGTTTTTT.

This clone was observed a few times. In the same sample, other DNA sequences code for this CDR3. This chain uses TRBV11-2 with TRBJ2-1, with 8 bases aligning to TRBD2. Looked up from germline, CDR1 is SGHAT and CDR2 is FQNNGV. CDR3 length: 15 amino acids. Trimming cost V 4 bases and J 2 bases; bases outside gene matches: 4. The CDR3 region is CASSYTSGTYNEQFF. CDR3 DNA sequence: TGTGCCAGCAGCTACACTAGCGGAACCTACAATGAGCAGTTCTTC. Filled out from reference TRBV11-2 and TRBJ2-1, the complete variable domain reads EAGVAQSPRYKIIEKRQSVAFWCNPISGHATLYWYQQILGQGPKLLIQFQNNGVVDDSQLPKDRFSAERLKGVDSTLKIQPAKLEDSAVYLCASSYTSGTYNEQFFGPGTRLTVL.

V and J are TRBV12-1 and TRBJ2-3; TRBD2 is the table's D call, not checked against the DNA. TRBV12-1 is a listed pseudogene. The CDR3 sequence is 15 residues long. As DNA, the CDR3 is TGTGCCAGCAGTCCGAGGCGGGGTGGCACAGATACGCAGTATTTT. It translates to CASSPRRGGTDTQYF.

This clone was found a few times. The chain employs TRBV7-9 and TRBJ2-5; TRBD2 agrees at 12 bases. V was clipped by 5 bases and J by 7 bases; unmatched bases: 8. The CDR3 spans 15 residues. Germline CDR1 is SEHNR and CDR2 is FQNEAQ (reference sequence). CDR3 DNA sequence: TGTGCCAGCAGCCCCCCTGGACTAGCGGGGATGACCCAGTACTTC. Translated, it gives CASSPPGLAGMTQYF.

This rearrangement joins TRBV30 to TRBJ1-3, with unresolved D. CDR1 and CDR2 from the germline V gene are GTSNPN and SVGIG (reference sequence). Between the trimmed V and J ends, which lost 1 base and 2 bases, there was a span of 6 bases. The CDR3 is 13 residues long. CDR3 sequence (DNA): TGTGCCTGGAGTGCTCTTCCTGGAAACACCATATATTTT. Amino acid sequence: CAWSALPGNTIYF. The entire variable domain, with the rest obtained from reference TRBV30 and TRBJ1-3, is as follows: SQTIHQWPATLVQPVGSPLSLECTVEGTSNPNLYWYRQAAGRGLQLLFYSVGIGQISSEVPQNLSASRPQDRQFILSSKKLLLSDSGFYLCAWSALPGNTIYFGEGSWLTVV.

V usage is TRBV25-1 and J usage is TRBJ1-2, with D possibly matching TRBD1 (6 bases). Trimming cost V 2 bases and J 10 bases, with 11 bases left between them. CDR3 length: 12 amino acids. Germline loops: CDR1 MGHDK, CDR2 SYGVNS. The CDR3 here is CASSELGQIYTF. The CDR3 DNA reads TGTGCCAGCAGTGAACTCGGACAGATCTACACCTTC.

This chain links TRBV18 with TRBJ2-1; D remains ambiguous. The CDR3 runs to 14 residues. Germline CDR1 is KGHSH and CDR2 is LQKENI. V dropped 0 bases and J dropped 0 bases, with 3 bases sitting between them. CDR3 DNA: TGTGCCAGCTCACCACCGGACTCCTACAATGAGCAGTTCTTC. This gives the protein CASSPPDSYNEQFF.

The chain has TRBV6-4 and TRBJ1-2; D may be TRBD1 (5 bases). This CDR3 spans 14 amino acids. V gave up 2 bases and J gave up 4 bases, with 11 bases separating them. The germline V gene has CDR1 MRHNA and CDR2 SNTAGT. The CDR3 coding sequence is TGTGCCAGCAGTGACCCCGGGACGGCCTATGGCTACACCTTC. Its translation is CASSDPGTAYGYTF.

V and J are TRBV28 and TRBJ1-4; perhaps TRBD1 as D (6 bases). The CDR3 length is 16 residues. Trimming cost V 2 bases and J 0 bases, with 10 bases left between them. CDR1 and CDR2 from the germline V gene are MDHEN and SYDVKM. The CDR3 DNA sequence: TGTGCCAGCAGTTTAGCGGGGACAACAACTAATGAAAAACTGTTTTTT. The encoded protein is CASSLAGTTTNEKLFF. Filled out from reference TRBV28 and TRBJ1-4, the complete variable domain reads DVKVTQSSRYLVKRTGEKVFLECVQDMDHENMFWYRQDPGLGLRLIYFSYDVKMKEKGDIPEGYSVSREKKERFSLILESASTNQTSMYLCASSLAGTTTNEKLFFGSGTQLSVL.

Here the CDR3 reads CASSQRPTGTTEAFF. The CDR3 DNA reads as TGTGCCAGTAGTCAAAGACCCACGGGGACCACTGAAGCTTTCTTT. The chain employs TRBV19 and TRBJ1-1, with D perhaps matching TRBD1 (5 bases). CDR1 and CDR2 from the germline V gene are LNHDA and SQIVND (reference sequence). The CDR3 extends over 15 amino acids. Trimming removed 5 bases from V and 4 bases from J, with 17 bases in between.

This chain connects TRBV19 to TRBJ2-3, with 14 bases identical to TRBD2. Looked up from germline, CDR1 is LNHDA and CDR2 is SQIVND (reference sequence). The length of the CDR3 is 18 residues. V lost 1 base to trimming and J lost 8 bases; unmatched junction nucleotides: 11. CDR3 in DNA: TGTGCCAGTAGTATAGCCGGGACTAGCGGGAGTTTTGGATTTACGCAGTATTTT. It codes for CASSIAGTSGSFGFTQYF.

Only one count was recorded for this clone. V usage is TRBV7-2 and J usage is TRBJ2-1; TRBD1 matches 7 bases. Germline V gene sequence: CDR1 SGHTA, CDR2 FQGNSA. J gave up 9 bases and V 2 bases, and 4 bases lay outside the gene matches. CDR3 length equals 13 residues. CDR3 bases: TGTGCCAGCAGCTTAACTAAGGGGGCTGAGCAGTTCTTC. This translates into CASSLTKGAEQFF. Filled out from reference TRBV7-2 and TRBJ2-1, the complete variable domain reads GAGVSQSPSNKVTEKGKDVELRCDPISGHTALYWYRQSLGQGLEFLIYFQGNSAPDKSGLPSDRFSAERTGGSVSTLTIQRTQQEDSAVYLCASSLTKGAEQFFGPGTRLTVL.

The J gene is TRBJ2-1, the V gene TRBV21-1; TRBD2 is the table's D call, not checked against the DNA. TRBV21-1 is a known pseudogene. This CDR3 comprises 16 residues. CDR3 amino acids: CASSKDPSGSGDEQFF. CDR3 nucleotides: TGTGCCAGCAGCAAAGATCCTAGCGGGAGTGGGGATGAGCAGTTCTTC.

The CDR3 loop is CASNSSPGQGTYEQYF. The CDR3 DNA reads as TGTGCCAGCAACTCGAGTCCGGGACAGGGAACCTACGAGCAGTACTTC. The chain links TRBV7-9 to TRBJ2-7; TRBD1 matches 9 bases. The CDR3 has 16 amino acids. Germline CDR1 SEHNR, CDR2 FQNEAQ (reference sequence). V lost 7 bases, J lost 2 bases, and 12 bases stayed unmatched.

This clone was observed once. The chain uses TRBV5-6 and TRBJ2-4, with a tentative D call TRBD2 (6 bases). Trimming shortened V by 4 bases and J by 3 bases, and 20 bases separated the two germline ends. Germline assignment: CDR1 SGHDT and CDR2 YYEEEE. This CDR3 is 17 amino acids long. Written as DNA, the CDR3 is TGTGCCAGCAGCCACGCTCCCGGGACTGGCAACAAAAACATTCAGTACTTC. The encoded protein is CASSHAPGTGNKNIQYF.

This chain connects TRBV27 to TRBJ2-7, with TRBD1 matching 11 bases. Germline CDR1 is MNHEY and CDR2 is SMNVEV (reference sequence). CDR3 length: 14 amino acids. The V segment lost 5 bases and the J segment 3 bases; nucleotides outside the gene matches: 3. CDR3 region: CASSVGTGGYEQYF. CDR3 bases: TGTGCCAGCAGTGTCGGGACAGGGGGCTACGAGCAGTACTTC.

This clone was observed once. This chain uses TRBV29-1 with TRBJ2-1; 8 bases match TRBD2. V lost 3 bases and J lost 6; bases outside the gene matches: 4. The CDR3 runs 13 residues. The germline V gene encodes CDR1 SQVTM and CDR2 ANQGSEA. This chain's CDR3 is CSVDGGRINEQFF. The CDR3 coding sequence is TGCAGCGTTGATGGCGGGAGGATCAATGAGCAGTTCTTC.

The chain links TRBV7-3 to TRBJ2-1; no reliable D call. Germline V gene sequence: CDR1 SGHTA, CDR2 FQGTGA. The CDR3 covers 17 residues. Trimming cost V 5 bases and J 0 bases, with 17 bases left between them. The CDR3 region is CASSAQPARSSYNEQFF. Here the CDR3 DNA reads TGTGCCAGCAGCGCCCAACCCGCCAGGAGCTCCTACAATGAGCAGTTCTTC.

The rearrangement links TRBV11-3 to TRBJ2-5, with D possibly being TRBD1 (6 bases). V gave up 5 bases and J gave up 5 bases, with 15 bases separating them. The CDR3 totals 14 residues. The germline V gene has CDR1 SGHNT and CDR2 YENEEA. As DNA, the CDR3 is TGTGCCAGCAGCCTAGCAGGGGCTGGGGAGACCCAGTACTTC. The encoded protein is CASSLAGAGETQYF.

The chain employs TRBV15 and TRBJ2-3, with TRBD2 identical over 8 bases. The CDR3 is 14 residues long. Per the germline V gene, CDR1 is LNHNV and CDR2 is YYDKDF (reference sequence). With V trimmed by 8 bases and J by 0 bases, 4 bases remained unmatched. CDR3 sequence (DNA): TGTGCCACCGCTAGCGGGTTTAGCACAGATACGCAGTATTTT. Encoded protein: CATASGFSTDTQYF.

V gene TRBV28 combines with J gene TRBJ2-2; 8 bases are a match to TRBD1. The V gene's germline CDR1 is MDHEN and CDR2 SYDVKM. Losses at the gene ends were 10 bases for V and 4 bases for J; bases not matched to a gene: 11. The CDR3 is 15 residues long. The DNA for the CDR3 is TGTGCCACCGACGGGGGCAGGGGGCCCACCGGGGAGCTGTTTTTT. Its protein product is CATDGGRGPTGELFF.